These 24 T cell receptor beta chains were all obtained from the same sample, sequenced in a study of blood T cell repertoires in COVID-19. TCRdb's copy holds only in-frame clones and misses some; the assay was immunoSEQ multiplex PCR. The data hold 150,000 to 200,000 clones, with approximately 90% observed a single time. Sequencing was performed on peripheral blood. These receptors came from a man between 18 and 35 years old with acute or convalescent COVID-19.

The gene calls are TRBV5-4 and TRBJ1-6; D unresolved. There are 15 residues in the CDR3. Germline CDR1 is SGHNT and CDR2 is YYREEE (reference sequence). With 7 bases removed from V and 5 bases from J, the gap between germline ends came to 16 bases. This CDR3 reads CASRKTGNNNSPLHF. The DNA for the CDR3 is TGTGCCAGCCGCAAAACCGGGAACAATAATTCACCCCTCCACTTT.

The chain's CDR3 is CASSLLAEDTIYF. DNA for the CDR3: TGTGCCAGCAGTTTATTAGCAGAAGACACCATATATTTT. This chain uses TRBV28 with TRBJ1-3, with no clear D. Trimming cost V 1 base and J 8 bases, with 9 bases left between them. The CDR3 has 13 residues. Germline V CDR1 and CDR2: MDHEN, SYDVKM.

V and J are TRBV19 and TRBJ1-2; the match to TRBD1 covers 12 bases. CDR1 LNHDA and CDR2 SQIVND come from the germline V gene (reference sequence). The junction had 7 bases not matched to a gene; V was cut back by 4 bases and J by 4 bases. The CDR3 covers 16 residues. DNA of the CDR3: TGTGCCAGTAGTAGACGGGGACAGGGGGCTTCCTATGGCTACACCTTC. Amino acid sequence: CASSRRGQGASYGYTF.

Here the CDR3 reads CASKSGQGAANEQFF. The CDR3 DNA reads TGTGCCAGCAAATCGGGACAGGGGGCGGCCAATGAGCAGTTCTTC. The genes are TRBV27 and TRBJ2-1; TRBD1 aligns across 12 bases. Per the germline V gene, CDR1 is MNHEY and CDR2 is SMNVEV (reference sequence). The junction had 7 bases not matched to a gene; V was cut back by 7 bases and J by 6 bases. This CDR3 comprises 15 residues.

The chain is built from TRBV19 and TRBJ2-1; TRBD2 matches 7 bases. Germline V gene sequence: CDR1 LNHDA, CDR2 SQIVND (reference sequence). The length of the CDR3 is 12 residues. V lost 3 bases and J lost 12; bases outside the gene matches: 5. CDR3 coding DNA: TGTGCCAGTAGTATGAGGGCGGGGGTGCAGTTCTTC. It encodes CASSMRAGVQFF.

The chain joins TRBV30 to TRBJ2-7; 8 bases are shared with TRBD1. J gave up 7 bases and V 0 bases, and 11 bases lay outside the gene matches. There are 15 residues in the CDR3. Germline V gene lookup returns CDR1 GTSNPN and CDR2 SVGIG (reference sequence). The CDR3 loop reads CAWSVPVRGPGEQYV. For the CDR3, the DNA is TGTGCCTGGAGTGTACCAGTCAGGGGGCCAGGTGAGCAGTACGTC.

The rearrangement joins TRBV5-4 to TRBJ2-2, with 9 bases fitting TRBD2. There are 16 residues in the CDR3. In germline, CDR1 is SGHNT, CDR2 YYREEE (reference sequence). Trimming cost V 4 bases and J 0 bases; bases outside gene matches: 4. Written as DNA, the CDR3 is TGTGCCAGCAGCCCACAGCGGGGGGCGAACACCGGGGAGCTGTTTTTT. Its protein product is CASSPQRGANTGELFF.

The V call is TRBV12-5, the J call TRBJ1-2; 7 nucleotides match TRBD1. The CDR3 sequence is 16 residues long. V was clipped by 0 bases and J by 4 bases; unmatched bases: 8. Germline-derived CDR1 and CDR2 are LGHNT and FRNRAP. The DNA for the CDR3 is TGTGCTAGTGGTTTGGTAGGCCCACAGGGGCTCTATGGCTACACCTTC. It codes for CASGLVGPQGLYGYTF. The full variable domain, rest sourced from reference TRBV12-5 and TRBJ1-2, is DARVTQTPRHKVTEMGQEVTMRCQPILGHNTVFWYRQTMMQGLELLAYFRNRAPLDDSGMPKDRFSAEMPDATLATLKIQPSEPRDSAVYFCASGLVGPQGLYGYTFGSGTRLTVV.

V gene TRBV18 combines with J gene TRBJ2-7, with D maybe TRBD1 (6 bases). There are 14 residues in the CDR3. Germline loops: CDR1 KGHSH, CDR2 LQKENI. V lost 4 bases, J lost 0 bases, and 10 bases lay in between. The CDR3 reads CASSQTGDSYEQYF. CDR3 bases: TGTGCCAGCTCACAGACAGGCGACTCCTACGAGCAGTACTTC.

The chain employs TRBV21-1 and TRBJ2-3; the D call of TRBD1 is as the table states it, not checked on the DNA. TRBV21-1 is noted as a pseudogene. This CDR3 region has 17 residues. CDR3 residues: CASSKAVRTGGKDTQYF. The CDR3 DNA reads TGTGCCAGCAGCAAAGCAGTTAGGACAGGGGGAAAAGATACGCAGTATTTT.

V is TRBV7-2 and J is TRBJ1-5; possible D gene TRBD1, 6 bases. Trimming removed 0 bases from V and 4 bases from J, with 13 bases in between. The V gene's germline CDR1 is SGHTA and CDR2 FQGNSA. This CDR3 comprises 16 residues. CDR3 sequence reads: CASSLAGGRVNQPQHF. DNA for the CDR3: TGTGCCAGCAGCTTAGCTGGGGGCAGGGTGAATCAGCCCCAGCATTTT.

The chain employs TRBV4-1 and TRBJ1-5; D unclear. Germline CDR1 reads MGHRA; CDR2 reads YSYEKL. V lost 0 bases and J 0 bases, leaving 12 bases between the germline ends. The CDR3 extends over 17 amino acids. CDR3 nucleotide sequence: TGCGCCAGCAGCCAAGATATTGGAGCCTATAGCAATCAGCCCCAGCATTTT. It encodes CASSQDIGAYSNQPQHF.

The genes are TRBV29-1 and TRBJ2-1; tentatively, D is TRBD2 (5 bases). The CDR3 contains 14 residues. Germline lookup yields CDR1 SQVTM and CDR2 ANQGSEA. Trimming took 4 bases from V and 5 from J, leaving 15 bases between them. CDR3: CSVVNQRKNNEQFF. In nucleotides, the CDR3 is TGCAGCGTTGTGAACCAGCGGAAAAACAATGAGCAGTTCTTC.

The rearrangement uses TRBV4-2 and TRBJ2-5, with 8 bases lining up with TRBD2. Germline lookup yields CDR1 LGHNA and CDR2 YNFKEQ. Germline trimming cut 2 bases from V and 1 base from J; bases unmatched to any gene: 3. The CDR3 runs 15 residues. In DNA form, the CDR3 reads TGTGCCAGCAGCCAATCAGCGGGGGCCCAAGAGACCCAGTACTTC. Its protein is CASSQSAGAQETQYF.

This clone was observed a single time. This chain connects TRBV7-6 to TRBJ2-1, with TRBD2 matching 9 bases. V gave up 7 bases and J gave up 0 bases; unmatched junction bases: 4. CDR1 and CDR2 from the germline V gene are SGHVS and FNYEAQ. The CDR3 runs 15 residues. In nucleotides, the CDR3 is TGTGCCAGCAAAGCTAGCGGGGCCTCCTACAATGAGCAGTTCTTC. It codes for CASKASGASYNEQFF.

The chain uses TRBV28 and TRBJ2-1, with 7 bases lining up with TRBD2. J was trimmed by 6 bases and V by 4 bases; bases with no gene match: 3. CDR3 size: 13 residues. Germline V gene sequence: CDR1 MDHEN, CDR2 SYDVKM. The CDR3 DNA is TGTGCCAGCAGTTCCAGACTAGCCAATGAGCAGTTCTTC. Its protein is CASSSRLANEQFF.

This chain links TRBV24-1 with TRBJ1-2; D is perhaps TRBD1 (6 bases). The CDR3 is made up of 14 amino acids. V lost 7 bases and J 5 bases, leaving 16 bases between the germline ends. Germline CDR1 reads KGHDR; CDR2 reads SFDVKD. Written as DNA, the CDR3 is TGTGCCACCAGGCCCACGGACAGTCGATATGGCTACACCTTC. It specifies CATRPTDSRYGYTF.

The gene calls are TRBV18 and TRBJ1-1; tentatively, D is TRBD1 (5 bases). V lost 5 bases, J lost 5 bases, and 18 bases lay in between. This CDR3 comprises 15 residues. Germline V CDR1 and CDR2: KGHSH, LQKENI. In DNA form, the CDR3 reads TGTGCCAGCTCAGGAGGGACGTCGGAGGGGACTGAAGCTTTCTTT. This sequence encodes CASSGGTSEGTEAFF.

The chain has TRBV11-2 and TRBJ2-7, with 10 bases aligning to TRBD1. From germline, CDR1 is SGHAT and CDR2 FQNNGV. The ends lost 4 bases at V and 7 bases at J; junction bases unmatched: 7. CDR3 length: 14 amino acids. CDR3: CASSSQTGGWEQYV. The CDR3 bases are TGTGCCAGCAGCTCCCAGACAGGGGGCTGGGAGCAGTACGTC.

V is TRBV11-2 and J is TRBJ1-1, with D possibly matching TRBD1 (6 bases). V gave up 2 bases and J gave up 1 base, with 8 bases separating them. The CDR3 extends over 14 amino acids. The germline V gene encodes CDR1 SGHAT and CDR2 FQNNGV. In nucleotides, the CDR3 is TGTGCCAGCAGCTTATACAGGGAGAACACTGAAGCTTTCTTT. It is translated as CASSLYRENTEAFF. Full variable domain (remainder filled in from reference TRBV11-2 and TRBJ1-1): EAGVAQSPRYKIIEKRQSVAFWCNPISGHATLYWYQQILGQGPKLLIQFQNNGVVDDSQLPKDRFSAERLKGVDSTLKIQPAKLEDSAVYLCASSLYRENTEAFFGQGTRLTVV.

This chain uses TRBV20-1 with TRBJ1-1; D unclear. This CDR3 has 14 amino acids. Germline V gives CDR1 DFQATT, CDR2 SNEGSKA (reference sequence). V was trimmed by 3 bases and J by 0 bases, leaving 11 bases between them. The CDR3 reads CSASKGRVNTEAFF. In DNA, the CDR3 is TGCAGTGCTAGTAAAGGGAGGGTGAACACTGAAGCTTTCTTT.

This rearrangement joins TRBV5-4 to TRBJ1-2; D not certain. Trimming removed 1 base at V and 8 bases at J, with 15 bases between. Germline loops: CDR1 SGHNT, CDR2 YYREEE (reference sequence). The CDR3 runs to 14 residues. The CDR3 DNA sequence: TGTGCCAGCAGCTTGCCCAACAGTTTTGGCGGCTACACCTTC. This encodes CASSLPNSFGGYTF.

The rearrangement links TRBV5-1 to TRBJ2-5, with 9 bases that match TRBD2. Trimming cost V 0 bases and J 5 bases; bases outside gene matches: 8. Germline CDR1 is SGHRS and CDR2 is YFSETQ. This CDR3 contains 16 residues. Here the CDR3 DNA reads TGCGCCAGCAGCTTGGCCGCTAGCGGGGCTGGGGAGACCCAGTACTTC. As protein: CASSLAASGAGETQYF.

This chain uses TRBV7-3 with TRBJ2-6; a weak D match, TRBD1 (6 bases). The ends were cut back, 9 bases at V and 0 bases at J, with 15 bases in the middle. The CDR3 consists of 16 residues. Germline-derived CDR1 and CDR2 are SGHTA and FQGTGA. The CDR3 loop is CASSPGTLSGANVLTF. DNA for the CDR3: TGTGCCAGTTCCCCCGGGACACTCTCTGGGGCCAACGTCCTGACTTTC. Variable domain in full (rest from reference TRBV7-3 and TRBJ2-6): GAGVSQTPSNKVTEKGKYVELRCDPISGHTALYWYRQSLGQGPEFLIYFQGTGAADDSGLPNDRFFAVRPEGSVSTLKIQRTERGDSAVYLCASSPGTLSGANVLTFGAGSRLTVL.